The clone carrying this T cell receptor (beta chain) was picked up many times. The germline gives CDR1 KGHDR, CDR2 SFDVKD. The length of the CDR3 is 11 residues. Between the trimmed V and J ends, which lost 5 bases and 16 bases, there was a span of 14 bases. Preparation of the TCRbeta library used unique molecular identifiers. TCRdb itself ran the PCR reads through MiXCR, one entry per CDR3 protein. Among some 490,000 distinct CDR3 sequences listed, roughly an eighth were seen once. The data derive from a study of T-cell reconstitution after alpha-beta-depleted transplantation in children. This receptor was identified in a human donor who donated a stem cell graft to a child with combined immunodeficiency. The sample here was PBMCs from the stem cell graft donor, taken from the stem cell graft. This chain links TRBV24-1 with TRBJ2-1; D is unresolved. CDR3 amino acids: CATSVSETYFF. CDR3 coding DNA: TGTGCCACCAGTGTTTCCGAGACATATTTCTTC.